The clone carrying this T cell receptor beta chain was observed once. The sample comes from a study of shared clonotypes between healthy human individuals. Study background: There were three CD4 naive, three CD4 memory, two CD8 naive and one CD8 memory plates per donor.

CD8 cells regarded as naive lacked CD45RO, were positively chosen for CCR7, and omitted terminally differentiated effector memory CD45RA+ cells. The healthy adult donors were HIV-negative and reported no recent acute infections or vaccinations. The data were produced by immunoSEQ multiplex PCR, yet TCRdb's version contains in-frame clones alone and is incomplete. The data hold roughly 2,000,000 clones, with over 85% observed a single time. The source of this sequence is a man younger than 35 in good health. Some clones in this sample may be carry-over from other donors' samples. Sequencing was performed on naive CD8+ T cells from PBMCs.

Here the CDR3 reads CASSPGAAGGPYNEQFF. CDR3 nucleotide sequence: TGTGCCAGCAGCCCGGGGGCTGCGGGAGGGCCGTACAATGAGCAGTTCTTC. The rearrangement joins TRBV4-2 to TRBJ2-1, with TRBD2 identical over 9 bases. CDR3 length: 17 amino acids. Germline V gives CDR1 LGHNA, CDR2 YNFKEQ. V was pared by 4 bases and J by 4 bases, with 11 bases of the junction left unmatched.